This TCR beta chain was sequenced for a study of neoadjuvant nivolumab and ipilimumab in lung cancer. General observations from the study: Only two of four nivolumab-treated tumors gained richness and clonality by surgery. TCR clonality did not significantly correlate with pathologic tumor regression. Only a small number of samples underwent TCR sequencing. Blood richness before therapy tracked richness in tumors resected after neoadjuvant therapy.

This table comes from immunoSEQ multiplex PCR, and its TCRdb copy is limited to in-frame clones, with some not included. The sample records approximately 15,000 clones, nearly 70% being singletons. Trimming at V came to 4 bases and at J to 5 bases, leaving 7 bases not matched to a gene. Per germline, CDR1 ENHRY and CDR2 SYGVKD. The CDR3 totals 16 residues. Of note for this clone: Its antigen is as yet unknown.

This clonotype was obtained from an adult with non-small cell lung cancer. Material: peripheral blood, obtained after neoadjuvant nivolumab, alone or with ipilimumab, at or shortly before surgery. This chain links TRBV10-3 with TRBJ2-7; 14 nucleotides align to TRBD2. In DNA, the CDR3 is TGTGCCATCAGTGCACCCGGGACTAGCGGGAGCCACGAGCAGTACTTC. Protein sequence: CAISAPGTSGSHEQYF.